Presented here are 8 T cell receptor beta chains from one specimen sequenced in a study of T cell responses to AZD1222 COVID-19 vaccine. Only in-frame clones appear in the TCRdb table, and some are missing; sequencing was by immunoSEQ multiplex PCR. The data show about 99,000 clones, about 93% seen once. Sequenced material: peripheral blood, taken on day 0 of AZD1222 vaccination. The receptors originated from an adult in good health.

CDR3 region: CASSETGGRTGELFF. The CDR3 bases are TGTGCCAGCAGCGAGACAGGGGGAAGGACCGGGGAGCTGTTTTTT. The chain has TRBV9 and TRBJ2-2; 9 nucleotides line up with TRBD1. Germline CDR1 and CDR2: SGDLS and YYNGEE. The V and J ends lost 3 bases and 5 bases, in that order; junction bases with no gene match: 5. The CDR3 loop spans 15 amino acids.

The chain combines TRBV28 with TRBJ2-3; TRBD2 agrees at 7 bases. Germline loops: CDR1 MDHEN, CDR2 SYDVKM. This CDR3 has 15 amino acids. V lost 8 bases to trimming and J lost 5 bases; unmatched junction nucleotides: 13. CDR3 bases: TGTGCCAGCTCGAATTCGAAGCGGGACTTAGATACGCAGTATTTT. Its translation: CASSNSKRDLDTQYF. Full variable domain (outside the CDR3, taken from reference TRBV28 and TRBJ2-3): DVKVTQSSRYLVKRTGEKVFLECVQDMDHENMFWYRQDPGLGLRLIYFSYDVKMKEKGDIPEGYSVSREKKERFSLILESASTNQTSMYLCASSNSKRDLDTQYFGPGTRLTVL.

This clone was counted a single time. V and J are TRBV9 and TRBJ2-1; D remains unclear. This CDR3 has 15 amino acids. Trimming took off 0 bases at V and 4 bases at J, with 11 bases between the two ends. Germline CDR1 SGDLS, CDR2 YYNGEE. Written as DNA, the CDR3 is TGTGCCAGCAGCGTAGTTGCAGCGCGTTACAATGAGCAGTTCTTC. Its translation: CASSVVAARYNEQFF. The whole variable domain, filled in from reference TRBV9 and TRBJ2-1, reads DSGVTQTPKHLITATGQRVTLRCSPRSGDLSVYWYQQSLDQGLQFLIQYYNGEERAKGNILERFSAQQFPDLHSELNLSSLELGDSALYFCASSVVAARYNEQFFGPGTRLTVL.

The rearrangement uses TRBV18 and TRBJ2-7; TRBD1 agrees at 10 bases. The length of the CDR3 is 15 residues. The trim removed 0 bases at V and 5 bases at J, leaving 4 bases unmatched. Germline V gene data show CDR1 as KGHSH and CDR2 as LQKENI. The CDR3 here is CASSPPGTGVNEQYF. The CDR3 nucleotides read TGTGCCAGCTCACCACCAGGGACAGGGGTTAACGAGCAGTACTTC.

The chain couples TRBV5-4 to TRBJ1-1; possibly TRBD1 for D (5 bases). From germline, CDR1 is SGHNT and CDR2 YYREEE (reference sequence). V lost 4 bases and J lost 6, with 19 bases in between. The length of the CDR3 is 15 residues. In DNA form, the CDR3 reads TGTGCCAGCAGCCAATGGACAACCTCTGGCTCTGAAGCTTTCTTT. Translation gives CASSQWTTSGSEAFF.

The CDR3 here is CSFHRDEQFF. CDR3 in DNA: TGCAGCTTCCACAGGGATGAGCAGTTCTTC. The V gene is TRBV29-1, the J gene TRBJ2-1; maybe TRBD1 (6 bases). CDR1 SQVTM and CDR2 ANQGSEA come from the germline V gene. CDR3 length: 10 residues. With 8 bases removed from V and 8 bases from J, the gap between germline ends came to 10 bases.

This rearrangement joins TRBV29-1 to TRBJ2-7; D gene uncertain. The V end was cut by 7 bases, the J end by 0 bases, with 1 base between. The CDR3 length is 9 residues. From germline, CDR1 is SQVTM and CDR2 ANQGSEA. This CDR3 reads CSGSYEQYF. The CDR3 DNA follows: TGCAGCGGCTCCTACGAGCAGTACTTC.

The J gene is TRBJ2-7, the V gene TRBV7-8; 8 bases are a match to TRBD2. Looked up from germline, CDR1 is SGHVS and CDR2 is FQNEAQ. After removal of 2 bases from V and 0 bases from J, the junction contained 6 bases not matched to a gene. The length of the CDR3 is 16 residues. CDR3 in amino acids: CASSLLRGGSSYEQYF. CDR3 sequence (DNA): TGTGCCAGCAGCTTACTACGCGGGGGGAGCTCCTACGAGCAGTACTTC.